This T cell receptor beta chain was captured in a study of technical replicates of blood from a handful of donors (dated by TCRdb to about 2017). On this clone itself: This clone's antigen is unknown. No much larger clone exists at a distance of one base, and base qualities are not known.

V was cut back by 6 bases and J by 6 bases, leaving a gap of 13 bases between them. Measured from the cysteine to the phenylalanine, the CDR3 is 12 residues long. Only the CDR3 DNA is retained, 36 bases long and in frame from the first base. From the germline V gene, CDR1 is SGHRS and CDR2 is YFSETQ. Libraries were made using the immunoSEQ multiplex PCR assay. TCRdb stores this immuneACCESS table with in-frame sequences only. Part of the clones is absent; in the studies checked, under half of the shortfall reflects unresolved V genes, and no reason is known for the rest. The sample records over 50,000 clones, approximately 86% of which are singletons. Roughly 4.6% of the sample rests with the top ten.

The sequence derives from a human donor in good health. Some clones in this sample may be carry-over from other donors' samples. The material sequenced was PBMCs. The chain uses TRBV5-1 and TRBJ2-7, with no reliable assignment of the D segment. The bases are TGCGCCAGCATGGATTTCTCGGGCGAGCAGTACTTC. The translation is CASMDFSGEQYF.